This T cell receptor (beta chain) was recovered during a study of T cell responses to AZD1222 COVID-19 vaccine. Findings of the study overall: The peak T cell response came first, and repertoires were sampled only after it. Females made up more of the donors, who were largely white British, and clonal diversity may have come out too low. CD4 TCRs associated with vaccination spanned spike, dominating at 160-218 and 743-854.

Assay used: immunoSEQ multiplex PCR; TCRdb lists only in-frame clones, some missing. Of around 80,000 clones listed, 92% are singletons. Worth noting for this clone: Its matching antigen is unknown.

Germline CDR1 SGHNT, CDR2 YYREEE (reference sequence). CDR3 length: 14 amino acids. The ends were cut back, 2 bases at V and 5 bases at J, with 11 bases in the middle. This rearrangement joins TRBV5-4 to TRBJ2-1, with TRBD2 as a possible D gene (5 bases). Here the sequenced sample was peripheral blood, taken 28 days after the second AZD1222 dose. The receptor was isolated from an adult who received the AZD1222 COVID-19 vaccine. The CDR3 loop is CASSLPSGDNEQFF. The DNA of the CDR3 is TGTGCCAGCAGCTTACCCAGCGGAGACAATGAGCAGTTCTTC.